The clone carrying this TCR beta chain was detected a few times. These data originate in a study of patients and donors after allogeneic stem cell transplantation. The germline gives CDR1 DFQATT, CDR2 SNEGSKA (reference sequence). The CDR3 length is 14 residues. The germline V and J ends were trimmed by 6 bases and 0 bases, with 11 bases remaining between them. TCRdb re-analysed the RT-PCR reads in MiXCR, keeping a single row per CDR3 protein. Of 920,000 or so distinct CDR3 sequences in the sample, about 20% are singletons; the top ten hold 6%. V and J are TRBV20-1 and TRBJ2-2; D might be TRBD2 (5 bases). This TCR derives from a human donor who was either an allogeneic HSCT recipient or a stem cell or donor lymphocyte infusion donor (not recorded which). It is not recorded whose cells these are; they may come from a transplant donor. Sequencing used blood, either unsorted or a sorted T cell fraction (not recorded which). The CDR3, as DNA: TGCAGTGCGGGCGGGCCCGCGAACACCGGGGAGCTGTTTTTT. This sequence encodes CSAGGPANTGELFF.